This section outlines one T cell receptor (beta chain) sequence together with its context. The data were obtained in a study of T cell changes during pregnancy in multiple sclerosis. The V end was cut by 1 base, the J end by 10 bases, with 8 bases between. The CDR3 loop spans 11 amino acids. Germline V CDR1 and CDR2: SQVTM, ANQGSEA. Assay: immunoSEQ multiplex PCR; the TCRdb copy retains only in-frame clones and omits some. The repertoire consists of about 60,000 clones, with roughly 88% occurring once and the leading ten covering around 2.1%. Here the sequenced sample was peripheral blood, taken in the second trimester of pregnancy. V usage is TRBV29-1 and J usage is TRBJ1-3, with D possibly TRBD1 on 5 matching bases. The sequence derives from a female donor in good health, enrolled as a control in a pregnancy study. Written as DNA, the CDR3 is TGCAGCGTTGAAGTTGGGGGGACCATATATTTT. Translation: CSVEVGGTIYF.